These 10 T cell receptor beta chains originate from one sample sequenced in a study of blood T cell repertoires in COVID-19 (dated by TCRdb to the early 2020s). The protocol used for the library was the immunoSEQ multiplex PCR assay. Not all clones reach the TCRdb copy of this immuneACCESS table, which keeps in-frame sequences only. Checked studies attribute under half of the gap to unresolved V genes and leave the rest unexplained. The sample data list tens of thousands of clones, and more than 85% of these were observed just once. Around 7.8% of the sample is in the top ten clones. The sample taken for sequencing was peripheral blood. These receptor sequences come from a man older than 75 with active or convalescent COVID-19.

This chain connects TRBV2 to TRBJ1-2; tentatively, D is TRBD1 (6 bases). V was trimmed by 6 bases and J by 5 bases, leaving 13 bases between them. The germline V gene has CDR1 SNHLY and CDR2 FYNNEI. The CDR3 is 13 residues long. CDR3 sequence reads: CASRSDSPYGYTF. Here the CDR3 DNA reads TGTGCCAGCAGATCGGACAGCCCTTATGGCTACACCTTC.

V gene TRBV28 combines with J gene TRBJ2-7, with 7 bases matching TRBD1. Germline V gene data show CDR1 as MDHEN and CDR2 as SYDVKM. Germline trimming cut 5 bases from V and 0 bases from J; bases unmatched to any gene: 10. The CDR3 spans 16 residues. The CDR3, as DNA: TGTGCCAGCAGTCCCCCGGGACAGCAACTCTCCTACGAGCAGTACGTC. Amino acid sequence: CASSPPGQQLSYEQYV.

The chain uses TRBV12-5 and TRBJ2-1, with D perhaps matching TRBD1 (5 bases). This CDR3 comprises 17 residues. In germline, CDR1 is LGHNT, CDR2 FRNRAP. V lost 7 bases, J lost 7 bases, and 26 bases lay in between. This chain's CDR3 is CASASRAGRVLGNEQFF. The CDR3 bases are TGTGCTAGTGCCTCCCGGGCTGGCAGGGTATTAGGGAATGAGCAGTTCTTC.

The V gene is TRBV18, the J gene TRBJ2-1; D is perhaps TRBD2 (6 bases). CDR1 is KGHSH, CDR2 LQKENI, per germline. The CDR3 has 16 residues. V lost 4 bases, J lost 0 bases, and 13 bases lay in between. The CDR3 DNA reads as TGTGCCAGCTCACGAAGAGCGGACTACTCCTACAATGAGCAGTTCTTC. Protein: CASSRRADYSYNEQFF.

CDR3 nucleotide sequence: TGTGCCATCACCCCGGGAGGGGCAGGGGCCAACGTCCTGACTTTC. Its protein product is CAITPGGAGANVLTF. V usage is TRBV10-3 and J usage is TRBJ2-6, with TRBD2 matching 8 bases. J gave up 4 bases and V 7 bases, and 6 bases lay outside the gene matches. Germline CDR1 is ENHRY and CDR2 is SYGVKD. CDR3 length equals 15 residues.

This clone was counted only a few times. This chain connects TRBV28 to TRBJ2-5; TRBD2 aligns across 7 bases. The germline V gene has CDR1 MDHEN and CDR2 SYDVKM. Trimming removed 6 bases from V and 5 bases from J; junction bases left unmatched: 15. This CDR3 has 16 residues. This CDR3 is CASRSDTRGKKETQYF. In nucleotides, the CDR3 is TGTGCCAGCAGATCCGACACGCGGGGGAAAAAGGAGACCCAGTACTTC.

V is TRBV2 and J is TRBJ1-5; D gene unclear. This CDR3 has 16 amino acids. Germline CDR1 and CDR2: SNHLY and FYNNEI. The V gene lost 3 bases and the J gene lost 0 bases, with 12 bases spanning the gap. CDR3 in DNA: TGTGCCAGCAGTGAGGGCAGCCTAGCTAGCAATCAGCCCCAGCATTTT. Translating gives CASSEGSLASNQPQHF.

The J gene is TRBJ2-3, the V gene TRBV7-8; 8 nucleotides align to TRBD1. V dropped 1 base and J dropped 5; count of bases not matched to a gene: 5. The CDR3 runs 15 residues. Germline V gene lookup returns CDR1 SGHVS and CDR2 FQNEAQ. This CDR3 reads CASSLVTGGLDTQYF. In nucleotides, the CDR3 is TGTGCCAGCAGCTTAGTCACAGGGGGGCTAGATACGCAGTATTTT.

Within the sample, this clone is medium-sized. The chain couples TRBV28 to TRBJ2-7; D call uncertain. The CDR3 runs 16 residues. V lost 2 bases and J 0 bases, leaving 14 bases between the germline ends. Germline lookup yields CDR1 MDHEN and CDR2 SYDVKM. CDR3 sequence (DNA): TGTGCCAGCAGTTTAGGCGGCTGGGTAAGCTCCTACGAGCAGTACGTC. This sequence encodes CASSLGGWVSSYEQYV.

The genes are TRBV2 and TRBJ2-5; 10 bases map to TRBD2. The germline V gene encodes CDR1 SNHLY and CDR2 FYNNEI. This CDR3 is 15 amino acids long. Trimming took 2 bases from V and 2 from J; bases not matched to a gene: 2. This chain's CDR3 is CASSELAGVQETQYF. The CDR3 nucleotides read TGTGCCAGCAGTGAACTAGCGGGGGTACAAGAGACCCAGTACTTC.